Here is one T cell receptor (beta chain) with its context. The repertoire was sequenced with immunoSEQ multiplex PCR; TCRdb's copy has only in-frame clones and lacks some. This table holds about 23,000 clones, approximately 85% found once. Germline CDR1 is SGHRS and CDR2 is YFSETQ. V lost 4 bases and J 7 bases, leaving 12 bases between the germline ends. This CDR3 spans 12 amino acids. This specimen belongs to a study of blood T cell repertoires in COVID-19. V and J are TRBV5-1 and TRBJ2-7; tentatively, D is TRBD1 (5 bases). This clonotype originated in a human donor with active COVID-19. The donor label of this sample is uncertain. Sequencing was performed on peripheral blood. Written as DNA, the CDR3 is TGCGCCAGCAGCCCTCAGGGTAGTGAGCAGTACTTC. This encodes CASSPQGSEQYF.